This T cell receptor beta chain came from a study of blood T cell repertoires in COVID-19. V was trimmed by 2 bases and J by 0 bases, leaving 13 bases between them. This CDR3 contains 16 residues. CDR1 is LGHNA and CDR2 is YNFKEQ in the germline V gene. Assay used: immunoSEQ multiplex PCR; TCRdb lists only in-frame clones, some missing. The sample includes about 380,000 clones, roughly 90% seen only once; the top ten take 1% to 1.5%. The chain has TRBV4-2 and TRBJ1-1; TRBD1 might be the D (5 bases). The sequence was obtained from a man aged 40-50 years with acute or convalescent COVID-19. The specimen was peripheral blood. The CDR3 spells CASSQQAGRVNTEAFF. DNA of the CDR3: TGTGCCAGCAGCCAACAAGCGGGCAGGGTGAACACTGAAGCTTTCTTT.